Presented here are 29 T cell receptor beta chains from one specimen sequenced in a study of OX40 agonist ivuxolimab in advanced cancers. Generated by immunoSEQ multiplex PCR, the TCRdb table keeps only in-frame clones and is missing some. Among some 70,000 clones listed, over 75% were seen once. The sample here was CD4+ or CD8+ T cells sorted from blood, taken in a trial of the OX40 agonist ivuxolimab. The source is an adult with an advanced solid tumor such as melanoma, head and neck, liver or kidney cancer.

The chain joins TRBV7-3 to TRBJ2-1, with TRBD2 identical over 10 bases. Trimming removed 0 bases from V and 4 bases from J; junction bases left unmatched: 0. CDR3 size: 15 residues. Looked up from germline, CDR1 is SGHTA and CDR2 is FQGTGA. CDR3 amino acids: CASSLTSGGYNEQFF. CDR3 sequence (DNA): TGTGCCAGCAGCTTAACTAGCGGGGGGTACAATGAGCAGTTCTTC.

This clone was picked up one time. The chain carries TRBV11-2 and TRBJ1-1, with a weak D call TRBD1 (5 bases). The germline gives CDR1 SGHAT, CDR2 FQNNGV. This CDR3 region has 14 residues. Trimming cost V 4 bases and J 4 bases, with 13 bases left between them. CDR3 sequence reads: CASSWGRWSTEAFF. In nucleotides, the CDR3 is TGTGCCAGCAGCTGGGGACGATGGAGCACTGAAGCTTTCTTT.

The chain combines TRBV5-1 with TRBJ1-2, with TRBD1 matching 7 bases. The CDR3 spans 14 residues. Germline CDR1 reads SGHRS; CDR2 reads YFSETQ. The V and J ends lost 1 base and 6 bases, in that order; junction bases with no gene match: 6. In DNA form, the CDR3 reads TGCGCCAGCAGCTTGCAGGGGACAGTTGATGGCTACACCTTC. Translating gives CASSLQGTVDGYTF.

The table lists this clone with a count of one. The genes are TRBV9 and TRBJ2-1; 9 bases are shared with TRBD1. Germline CDR1 is SGDLS and CDR2 is YYNGEE. The length of the CDR3 is 14 residues. V dropped 8 bases and J dropped 2; count of bases not matched to a gene: 5. This CDR3 reads CASTGGDPYNEQFF. The CDR3 DNA reads TGTGCCAGTACAGGGGGCGACCCCTACAATGAGCAGTTCTTC.

The genes are TRBV29-1 and TRBJ2-5; 8 bases agree with TRBD2. V was clipped by 7 bases and J by 2 bases; unmatched bases: 12. Germline V gives CDR1 SQVTM, CDR2 ANQGSEA. The CDR3 extends over 15 amino acids. The CDR3 bases are TGCAGCGCCTCCGAAGCGGGGGCGACTCAAGAGACCCAGTACTTC. This encodes CSASEAGATQETQYF.

CDR3 in DNA: TGTGCCAGCAGCTTAGATCCAGGGGAGGGGACCCAGTACTTC. Protein product: CASSLDPGEGTQYF. The V and J genes are TRBV7-6 and TRBJ2-5; possibly TRBD2 for D (7 bases). The germline V and J ends were trimmed by 1 base and 7 bases, with 13 bases remaining between them. Looked up from germline, CDR1 is SGHVS and CDR2 is FNYEAQ. CDR3 size: 14 residues.

The V gene is TRBV2, the J gene TRBJ2-1; D is possibly TRBD1 (5 bases). Germline CDR1 SNHLY, CDR2 FYNNEI. The ends were cut back, 7 bases at V and 10 bases at J, with 11 bases in the middle. The CDR3 is made up of 11 amino acids. The CDR3 nucleotides read TGTGCCAGCATCAGGGTCGGGGAGCAGTTCTTC. The encoded protein is CASIRVGEQFF.

The J gene is TRBJ1-6, the V gene TRBV5-6; TRBD1 aligns across 8 bases. The CDR3 totals 17 residues. Losses at the gene ends were 0 bases for V and 8 bases for J; bases not matched to a gene: 10. Germline V gives CDR1 SGHDT, CDR2 YYEEEE. CDR3: CASSLGSTGGRYSPLHF. CDR3 nucleotides: TGTGCCAGCAGCTTGGGGTCCACAGGGGGAAGGTATTCACCCCTCCACTTT.

The chain combines TRBV5-4 with TRBJ2-1; 12 nucleotides agree with TRBD1. Germline V CDR1 and CDR2: SGHNT, YYREEE (reference sequence). V lost 0 bases to trimming and J lost 6 bases; unmatched junction nucleotides: 7. The CDR3 has 17 amino acids. CDR3 nucleotide sequence: TGTGCCAGCAGCTTGGGGGGCCGGGACAGGGGGCTCAATGAGCAGTTCTTC. Translated, it gives CASSLGGRDRGLNEQFF.

CDR3 in amino acids: CASSPPSGGTLEQFF. In DNA, the CDR3 is TGTGCCAGCTCACCTCCTAGCGGGGGAACATTAGAGCAGTTCTTC. V is TRBV18 and J is TRBJ2-1; 10 bases align to TRBD2. Germline V gene lookup returns CDR1 KGHSH and CDR2 LQKENI. V dropped 3 bases and J dropped 10; count of bases not matched to a gene: 9. The CDR3 runs to 15 residues.

The gene calls are TRBV5-4 and TRBJ2-7, with D possibly TRBD1 on 6 matching bases. Germline-derived CDR1 and CDR2 are SGHNT and YYREEE (reference sequence). Between the trimmed V and J ends, which lost 0 bases and 4 bases, there was a span of 11 bases. This CDR3 region has 14 residues. The CDR3 DNA reads as TGTGCCAGCAGCTTGGTGGGACACCTTTACGAGCAGTACTTC. It translates to CASSLVGHLYEQYF.

V is TRBV9 and J is TRBJ2-7; weak D call: TRBD2 (5 bases). The V gene's germline CDR1 is SGDLS and CDR2 YYNGEE. CDR3 size: 15 residues. Between the trimmed V and J ends, which lost 0 bases and 2 bases, there was a span of 12 bases. The CDR3 nucleotides are TGTGCCAGCAGCGTAGGTCGGGAAGTCACCTACGAGCAGTACTTC. This translates into CASSVGREVTYEQYF.

The chain combines TRBV5-1 with TRBJ1-2, with TRBD1 matching over 8 bases. CDR3 length equals 16 residues. Per the germline V gene, CDR1 is SGHRS and CDR2 is YFSETQ. With 4 bases clipped from V and 0 bases from J, the junction kept 8 bases outside the gene matches. CDR3 protein: CASSGGQVGTNYGYTF. The CDR3 DNA reads TGCGCCAGCAGCGGGGGACAGGTTGGGACTAACTATGGCTACACCTTC.

The table lists this clone with a few counts. V is TRBV6-6 and J is TRBJ2-5; D possibly corresponds to TRBD2 (5 bases). This CDR3 contains 15 residues. The germline V gene has CDR1 MNHNY and CDR2 SVGAGI (reference sequence). Trimming pared 4 bases from V and 5 bases from J, leaving 17 bases between. CDR3 region: CASSSHNGVDETQYF. The CDR3 DNA is TGTGCCAGCAGTTCCCACAACGGGGTGGATGAGACCCAGTACTTC.

The chain employs TRBV27 and TRBJ2-3; either TRBD1 or TRBD2 may fit D (6 bases each). There are 18 residues in the CDR3. V lost 5 bases and J 1 base, leaving 22 bases between the germline ends. Germline CDR1 MNHEY, CDR2 SMNVEV (reference sequence). The DNA for the CDR3 is TGTGCCAGCAGTCGCACCCTTCGGGGGCACGGGGGCACAGATACGCAGTATTTT. Protein: CASSRTLRGHGGTDTQYF.

V and J are TRBV6-5 and TRBJ2-1; TRBD2 is a possible D gene (6 bases). CDR3 length: 16 amino acids. Germline CDR1 is MNHEY and CDR2 is SVGAGI. Trimming removed 2 bases from V and 4 bases from J, with 15 bases in between. In DNA form, the CDR3 reads TGTGCCAGCAGTTACGACGGGACTTCCCGATACAATGAGCAGTTCTTC. This encodes CASSYDGTSRYNEQFF.

The CDR3 loop reads CATITSGIRGYTF. The CDR3 DNA is TGTGCCACCATTACCTCGGGGATTCGCGGCTACACCTTC. This chain connects TRBV6-5 to TRBJ1-2; D call uncertain. V lost 10 bases and J 8 bases, leaving 20 bases between the germline ends. The CDR3 extends over 13 amino acids. CDR1 MNHEY and CDR2 SVGAGI come from the germline V gene.

The gene calls are TRBV9 and TRBJ2-1; TRBD1 is a possible D gene (5 bases). With 3 bases removed from V and 2 bases from J, the gap between germline ends came to 9 bases. Germline CDR1 and CDR2: SGDLS and YYNGEE. The length of the CDR3 is 14 residues. CDR3 DNA sequence: TGTGCCAGCAGCGCAGGACACCCCTACAATGAGCAGTTCTTC. Translating gives CASSAGHPYNEQFF.

The chain uses TRBV7-2 and TRBJ1-1, with 10 bases lining up with TRBD1. Per germline, CDR1 SGHTA and CDR2 FQGNSA. With 5 bases clipped from V and 5 bases from J, the junction kept 8 bases outside the gene matches. The CDR3 loop spans 15 amino acids. The CDR3 nucleotides are TGTGCCAGCAGCCTAAGACAGGGGGCTAGAACTGAAGCTTTCTTT. Its protein is CASSLRQGARTEAFF.

This sequence joins TRBV19 and TRBJ1-1; D may be TRBD1 (5 bases). The germline V gene has CDR1 LNHDA and CDR2 SQIVND (reference sequence). V lost 5 bases to trimming and J lost 3 bases, with 10 bases between them. The CDR3 loop spans 13 amino acids. The chain's CDR3 is CASSGTAYTEAFF. For the CDR3, the DNA is TGTGCCAGTAGTGGGACGGCCTACACTGAAGCTTTCTTT.

The chain couples TRBV18 to TRBJ1-1; 8 bases match TRBD1. CDR1 and CDR2 from the germline V gene are KGHSH and LQKENI. Trimming at V came to 6 bases and at J to 5 bases, leaving 5 bases not matched to a gene. This CDR3 has 13 residues. CDR3 in DNA: TGTGCCAGCTCTCGGGACAGGCAAACTGAAGCTTTCTTT. Translating it yields CASSRDRQTEAFF.

This CDR3 reads CASSSGAHEQYF. The DNA of the CDR3 is TGTGCCAGCAGCTCTGGGGCTCACGAGCAGTACTTC. The chain has TRBV7-8 and TRBJ2-7, with D possibly matching TRBD1 (5 bases). CDR3 size: 12 residues. Trimming stripped 4 bases from V and 5 bases from J, with 9 bases between. Germline lookup yields CDR1 SGHVS and CDR2 FQNEAQ.

The chain carries TRBV19 and TRBJ2-7; 11 nucleotides match TRBD1. The CDR3 has 14 residues. V was clipped by 9 bases and J by 4 bases; unmatched bases: 8. Germline V gene lookup returns CDR1 LNHDA and CDR2 SQIVND (reference sequence). The CDR3 sequence: CASSGTGGRYEQYF. The CDR3 nucleotides read TGTGCCAGCAGTGGGACAGGGGGACGGTACGAGCAGTACTTC.

The DNA for the CDR3 is TGTGCCATGGCCCCCACAACTAATGAAAAACTGTTTTTT. Amino acid sequence: CAMAPTTNEKLFF. V and J are TRBV6-1 and TRBJ1-4; unclear D gene. Trimming cost V 10 bases and J 0 bases, with 9 bases left between them. The CDR3 has 13 residues. Germline V gives CDR1 MNHNS, CDR2 SASEGT.

The V gene is TRBV4-1, the J gene TRBJ2-7, with 7 bases that match TRBD1. After removal of 2 bases from V and 4 bases from J, the junction contained 11 bases not matched to a gene. The germline V gene has CDR1 MGHRA and CDR2 YSYEKL. CDR3 size: 16 residues. This CDR3 is CASSQHTRQGEYEQYF. The CDR3 DNA sequence: TGCGCCAGCAGCCAACATACGAGACAGGGAGAATACGAGCAGTACTTC.

The chain links TRBV7-2 to TRBJ2-3; 8 bases match TRBD2. J lost 2 bases, V lost 0 bases, and 4 bases had no gene match. Looked up from germline, CDR1 is SGHTA and CDR2 is FQGNSA. The CDR3 contains 16 residues. The CDR3 DNA follows: TGTGCCAGCAGCTTAGCTGCGGGGGGCTTCACAGATACGCAGTATTTT. This translates into CASSLAAGGFTDTQYF.

The chain employs TRBV14 and TRBJ2-3; D may be TRBD1 or TRBD2 (6 bases each). V shed 6 bases and J shed 5 bases, with 12 bases lying between them. The CDR3 length is 13 residues. CDR1 and CDR2 (germline): SGHDN, FVKESK. The CDR3 spells CASSRGAGDTQYF. CDR3 nucleotide sequence: TGTGCCAGCAGTAGGGGGGCCGGAGATACGCAGTATTTT.

This rearrangement joins TRBV7-6 to TRBJ2-2; tentatively, D is TRBD2 (5 bases). The CDR3 is 12 amino acids. Per the germline V gene, CDR1 is SGHVS and CDR2 is FNYEAQ. V lost 9 bases to trimming and J lost 4 bases, with 9 bases between them. CDR3 residues: CASHGGTGELFF. Here the CDR3 DNA reads TGTGCCAGTCACGGAGGCACCGGGGAGCTGTTTTTT.

The sample holds a few counts of this clone. The CDR3 region is CASSRGTGFLDTQYF. The CDR3 DNA is TGCGCCAGCAGCCGTGGGACAGGGTTTTTGGATACGCAGTATTTT. V and J are TRBV10-1 and TRBJ2-3; 9 bases are a match to TRBD1. Germline CDR1 WNHNN, CDR2 SYGVQD (reference sequence). J lost 6 bases, V lost 6 bases, and 10 bases had no gene match. This CDR3 has 15 residues.